The 4 T cell receptor beta chains given below trace back to one sample, sequenced in a study of blood T cell repertoires in COVID-19. This table comes from immunoSEQ multiplex PCR, and its TCRdb copy is limited to in-frame clones, with some not included. Seen here are about 160,000 clones, approximately 93% observed once, and the top ten hold roughly 2%. Sequenced input: peripheral blood. The receptors shown here come from a woman aged 55-69 years with COVID-19, enrolled during active disease.

This chain links TRBV5-6 with TRBJ1-5; 12 bases agree with TRBD1. The germline gives CDR1 SGHDT, CDR2 YYEEEE. V trimming: 4 bases; J trimming: 4 bases; junction bases outside the gene matches: 6. CDR3 length equals 16 residues. DNA of the CDR3: TGTGCCAGCAGCAGGGGGACAGGGGGCCGGAATCAGCCCCAGCATTTT. Translation gives CASSRGTGGRNQPQHF.

The V call is TRBV7-9, the J call TRBJ1-6; D is unresolved. Germline-derived CDR1 and CDR2 are SEHNR and FQNEAQ (reference sequence). The CDR3 spans 14 residues. Deletions cut 4 bases from V and 6 bases from J, with 10 bases between. The CDR3 loop reads CASSWTSSNSPLHF. The CDR3 DNA sequence: TGTGCCAGCAGCTGGACTAGTTCTAATTCACCCCTCCACTTT.

In this sample, this clone turned up once. One end of the junction varies from germline; a read error may be responsible. The chain employs TRBV5-1 and TRBJ1-2; D might be TRBD1 (5 bases). The V gene's germline CDR1 is SGHRS and CDR2 YFSETQ. The CDR3 contains 10 residues. Here the CDR3 reads CASTRGRQIF. CDR3 nucleotides: TGCGCCAGTACAAGGGGCAGACAGATCTTC.

A few counts support this clone. The rearrangement links TRBV9 to TRBJ2-3; D remains ambiguous. V lost 0 bases, J lost 6 bases, and 14 bases lay in between. The CDR3 sequence is 15 residues long. Looked up from germline, CDR1 is SGDLS and CDR2 is YYNGEE. The CDR3 is CASSVGSLSRDTQYF. In DNA, the CDR3 is TGTGCCAGCAGCGTAGGGTCATTGTCCAGGGATACGCAGTATTTT.